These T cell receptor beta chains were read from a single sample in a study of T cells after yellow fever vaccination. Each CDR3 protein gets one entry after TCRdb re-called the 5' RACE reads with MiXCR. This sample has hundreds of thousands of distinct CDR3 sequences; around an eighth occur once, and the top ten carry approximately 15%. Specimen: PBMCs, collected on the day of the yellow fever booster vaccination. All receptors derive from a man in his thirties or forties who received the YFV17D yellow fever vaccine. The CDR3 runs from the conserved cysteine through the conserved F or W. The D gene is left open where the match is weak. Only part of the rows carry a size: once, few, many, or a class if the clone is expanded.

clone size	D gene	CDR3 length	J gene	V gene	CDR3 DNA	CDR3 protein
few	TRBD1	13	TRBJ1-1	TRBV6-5	TGTGCCAGCAGATTCTCAGGGGGCACTGAAGCTTTCTTT	CASRFSGGTEAFF
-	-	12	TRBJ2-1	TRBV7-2	TGTGCCAGCAAACGTAGCGGAGGTGAGCAGTTCTTC	CASKRSGGEQFF
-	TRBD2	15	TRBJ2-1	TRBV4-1	TGCGCCAGCAGCCAAGGACTAGCAAGGGCCAATGAGCAGTTCTTC	CASSQGLARANEQFF
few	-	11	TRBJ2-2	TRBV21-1	TGTGCCAGCAGCCTACGGGAGGAGCTGTTTTTT	CASSLREELFF
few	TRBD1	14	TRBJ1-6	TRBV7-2	TGTGCCAGCAGCTTCCGGGACAGTAATTCACCCCTCCACTTT	CASSFRDSNSPLHF
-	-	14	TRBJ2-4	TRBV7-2	TGTGCCAGCAGCTTACTCCCGGAGGAGAGCATTCAGTACTTC	CASSLLPEESIQYF
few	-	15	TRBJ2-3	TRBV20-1	TGCAGTGCTAGCGTAAGGGCCAGTGGTAGGGATACGCAGTATTTT	CSASVRASGRDTQYF
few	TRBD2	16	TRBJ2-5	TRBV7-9	TGTGCCAGCAGCGCCGGGACTAGCGGGCCTCAAGAGACCCAGTACTTC	CASSAGTSGPQETQYF
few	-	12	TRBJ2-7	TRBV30	TGTGCCTGGAGAAGGGAGTCCTACGAGCAGTACTTC	CAWRRESYEQYF
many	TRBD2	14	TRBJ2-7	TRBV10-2	TGCGCCAGCAGCAAGACTAGCGGGTCCTACGAGCAGTACTTC	CASSKTSGSYEQYF
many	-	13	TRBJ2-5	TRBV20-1	TGCAGTGCTAGAGGCAGGGTACAAGAGACCCAGTACTTC	CSARGRVQETQYF
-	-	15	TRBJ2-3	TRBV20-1	TGCAGTGCTAGCTTAATAAACCTTCCCACAGATACGCAGTATTTT	CSASLINLPTDTQYF
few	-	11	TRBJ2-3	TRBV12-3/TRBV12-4	TGTGCCAGCAGCCGCTCGGATACGCAGTATTTT	CASSRSDTQYF
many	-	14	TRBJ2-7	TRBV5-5	TGTGCCAGCAGCGCCCGAGACGGATACTACGAGCAGTACTTC	CASSARDGYYEQYF
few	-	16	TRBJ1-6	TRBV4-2	TGTGCCAGCAGCCAAGAGGGAACGGGACACGATTCACCCCTCCACTTT	CASSQEGTGHDSPLHF
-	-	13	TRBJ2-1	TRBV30	TGTGCCTGGAGTCGCGGGAATTTCAATGAGCAGTTCTTC	CAWSRGNFNEQFF
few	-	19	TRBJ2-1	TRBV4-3	TGCGCCAGCATCAAGTCAGTTCTTGGGGGGGCAGGGGTTGACAATGAGCAGTTCTTC	CASIKSVLGGAGVDNEQFF
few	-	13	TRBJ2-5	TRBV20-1	TGCAGTGCTAGTACTTTATTTGGAGAGACCCAGTACTTC	CSASTLFGETQYF
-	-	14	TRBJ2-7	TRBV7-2	TGTGCCAGCAGCCGGCCGGGCAATGGAAACGAGCAGTACTTC	CASSRPGNGNEQYF
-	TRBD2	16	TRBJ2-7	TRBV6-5	TGTGCCAGCAGTTACGCGGGAGGGACAATCTCCTACGAGCAGTACTTC	CASSYAGGTISYEQYF
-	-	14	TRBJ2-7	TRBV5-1	TGCGCCAGCAGCTTGGATGGCAGGAACTACGAGCAGTACTTC	CASSLDGRNYEQYF
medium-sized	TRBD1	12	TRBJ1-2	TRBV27	TGTGCCAGCAGTACAGGGGGCTTTGGCTACACCTTC	CASSTGGFGYTF
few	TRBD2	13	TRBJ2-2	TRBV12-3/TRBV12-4	TGTGCCAGCCTACTGCGGGGGGCCGGGGAGCTGTTTTTT	CASLLRGAGELFF
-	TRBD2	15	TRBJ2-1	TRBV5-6	TGTGCCAGCAACCTGGGGGGGGTTTCCTACAATGAGCAGTTCTTC	CASNLGGVSYNEQFF
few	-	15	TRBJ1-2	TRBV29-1	TGCAGCGTTCTTATCAGGATTAGGGATAACTATGGCTACACCTTC	CSVLIRIRDNYGYTF
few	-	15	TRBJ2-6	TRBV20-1	TGCAGTGCTAGAGATCAGAGCTCTGGGGCCAACGTCCTGACTTTC	CSARDQSSGANVLTF
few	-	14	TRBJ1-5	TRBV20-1	TGCAGTGCTGCAGGTGACAGCCTCAATCAGCCCCAGCATTTT	CSAAGDSLNQPQHF
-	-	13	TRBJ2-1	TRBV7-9	TGTGCCAGCAGCTCCATTCAGAGTAGGGGGGAGTTCTTC	CASSSIQSRGEFF
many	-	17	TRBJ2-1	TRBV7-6	TGTGCCAGCAGCCTTAGTGTTCCCTCCCTCTCCTACAATGAGCAGTTCTTC	CASSLSVPSLSYNEQFF
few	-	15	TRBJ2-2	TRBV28	TGTGCCAGCAGGGAAGCGGGGACAAACACCGGGGAGCTGTTTTTT	CASREAGTNTGELFF
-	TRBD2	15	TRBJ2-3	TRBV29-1	TGCAGCGTACAAGGGGGTCTAGCGGGAGTTTATACGCAGTATTTT	CSVQGGLAGVYTQYF
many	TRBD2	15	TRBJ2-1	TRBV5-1	TGCGCCAGCAGCTTAGAGCGGGAGGGTGGCAATGAGCAGTTCTTC	CASSLEREGGNEQFF
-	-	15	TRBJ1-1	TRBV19	TGTGCCAGTAGTGCCGCCGGGGGGGTCAACACTGAAGCTTTCTTT	CASSAAGGVNTEAFF
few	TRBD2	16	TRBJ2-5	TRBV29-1	TGCAGCGTTGAAGATCTCGGGACTAGCGGACAAGAGACCCAGTACTTC	CSVEDLGTSGQETQYF
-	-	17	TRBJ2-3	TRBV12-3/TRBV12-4	TGTGCCAGCAGTTTGATTTTTGGGGCTAGTGGCCCAGATACGCAGTATTTT	CASSLIFGASGPDTQYF
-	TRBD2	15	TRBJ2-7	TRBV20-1	TGCAGTGCTAGTCCCCAGCGGGAGGGCCGCTACGAGCAGTACTTC	CSASPQREGRYEQYF
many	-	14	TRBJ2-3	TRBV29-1	TGCAGCGTTGAGACTAGGACCCCCACAGATACGCAGTATTTT	CSVETRTPTDTQYF
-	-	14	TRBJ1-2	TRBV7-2	TGTGCCAGCAGCGTTGTCGGGACGTTCTATGGCTACACCTTC	CASSVVGTFYGYTF
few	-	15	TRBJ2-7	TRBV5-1	TGCGCCAGCAGCGTCCAGGGAGTGGGCTCCTACGAGCAGTACTTC	CASSVQGVGSYEQYF
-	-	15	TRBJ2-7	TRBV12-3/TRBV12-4	TGTGCCAGCACCGCTGGGGCTAGCCCAAGCTACGAGCAGTACTTC	CASTAGASPSYEQYF